This record concerns one TCR beta chain sequence. Its target is not known. Germline lookup yields CDR1 SGHDN and CDR2 FVKESK. V gave up 1 base and J gave up 3 bases, with 10 bases separating them. The CDR3 extends over 15 amino acids. Though nominally healthy at sampling, donors likely had unrecorded immune exposures. These data are taken from a study of cytomegalovirus exposure and HLA in healthy donors. PCR employed 60 Vbeta and 13 Jbeta primers. Sequencing was performed with immunoSEQ multiplex PCR; in TCRdb, only in-frame clones are kept and a portion is missing. The sample records more than 90,000 clones, about four fifths being singletons. Findings and caveats of the study: Analyzed later, most CMV-associated TCR beta chains appeared HLA-restricted.

The TCR was taken from a woman aged 40 to 50 in good health and CMV-seronegative. V gene TRBV14 combines with J gene TRBJ2-1, with D possibly TRBD1 on 6 matching bases. Sample: PBMCs. The CDR3 loop reads CASSQVQGRYNEQFF. DNA for the CDR3: TGTGCCAGCAGCCAAGTACAGGGTCGCTACAATGAGCAGTTCTTC.